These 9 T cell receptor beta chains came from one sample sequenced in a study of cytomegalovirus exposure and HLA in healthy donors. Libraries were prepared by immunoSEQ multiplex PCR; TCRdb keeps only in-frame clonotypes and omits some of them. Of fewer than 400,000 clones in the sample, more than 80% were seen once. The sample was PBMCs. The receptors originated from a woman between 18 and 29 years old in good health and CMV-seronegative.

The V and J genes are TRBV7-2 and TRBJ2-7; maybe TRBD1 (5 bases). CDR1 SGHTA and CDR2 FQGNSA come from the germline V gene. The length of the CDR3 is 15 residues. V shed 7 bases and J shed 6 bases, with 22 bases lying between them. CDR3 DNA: TGTGCCAGCACCTTGGGGCCCTTCATGGAAGTCGAGCAGTACTTC. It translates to CASTLGPFMEVEQYF.

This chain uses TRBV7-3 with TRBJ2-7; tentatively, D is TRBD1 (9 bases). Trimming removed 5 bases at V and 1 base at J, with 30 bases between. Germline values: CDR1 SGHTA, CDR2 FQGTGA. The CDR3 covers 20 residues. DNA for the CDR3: TGTGCCAGCAGCCCGACCCCGCCGGGACAGGGAAAGCGGGGGTCCTACGAGCAGTACTTC. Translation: CASSPTPPGQGKRGSYEQYF.

The CDR3 reads CASRTGDNQPQHF. The DNA for the CDR3 is TGCGCCAGCAGGACAGGGGATAATCAGCCCCAGCATTTT. The J gene is TRBJ1-5, the V gene TRBV5-1; the match to TRBD1 covers 8 bases. This CDR3 has 13 residues. CDR1 and CDR2 (germline): SGHRS, YFSETQ. Trimming removed 5 bases from V and 4 bases from J; junction bases left unmatched: 2.

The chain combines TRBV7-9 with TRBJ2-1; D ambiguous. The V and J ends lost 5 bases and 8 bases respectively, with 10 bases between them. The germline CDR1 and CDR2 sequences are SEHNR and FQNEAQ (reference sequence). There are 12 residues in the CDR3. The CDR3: CASSPQRDEQFF. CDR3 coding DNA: TGTGCCAGCAGCCCCCAACGGGATGAGCAGTTCTTC.

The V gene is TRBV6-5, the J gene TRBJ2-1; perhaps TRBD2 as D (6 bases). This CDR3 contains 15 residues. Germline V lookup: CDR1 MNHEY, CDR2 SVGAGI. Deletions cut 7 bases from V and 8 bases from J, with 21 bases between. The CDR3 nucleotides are TGTGCCAGCAAGCCCGCCCCGGGGGAGTGGTATGAGCAGTTCTTC. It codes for CASKPAPGEWYEQFF.

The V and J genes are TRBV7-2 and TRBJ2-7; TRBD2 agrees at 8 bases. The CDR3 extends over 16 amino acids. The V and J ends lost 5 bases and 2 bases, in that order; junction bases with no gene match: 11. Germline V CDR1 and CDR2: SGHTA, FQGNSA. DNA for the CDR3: TGTGCCAGCAGCCCGGGAAGAGGACTAGCTACCTACGAGCAGTACTTC. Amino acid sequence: CASSPGRGLATYEQYF.

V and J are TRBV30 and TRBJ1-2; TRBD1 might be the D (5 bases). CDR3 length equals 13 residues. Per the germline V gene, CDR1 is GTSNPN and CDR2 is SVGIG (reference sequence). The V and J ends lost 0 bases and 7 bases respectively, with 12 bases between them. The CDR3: CAWSVTGGVGYTF. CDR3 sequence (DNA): TGTGCCTGGAGTGTAACCGGAGGGGTTGGCTACACCTTC.

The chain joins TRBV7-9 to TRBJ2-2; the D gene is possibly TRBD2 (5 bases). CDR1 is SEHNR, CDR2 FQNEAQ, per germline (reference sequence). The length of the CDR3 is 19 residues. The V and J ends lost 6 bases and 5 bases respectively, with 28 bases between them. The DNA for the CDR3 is TGTGCCAGCAGTTCGACACCCTCGGGCGCGGGCGAATATACCGGGGAGCTGTTTTTT. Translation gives CASSSTPSGAGEYTGELFF.

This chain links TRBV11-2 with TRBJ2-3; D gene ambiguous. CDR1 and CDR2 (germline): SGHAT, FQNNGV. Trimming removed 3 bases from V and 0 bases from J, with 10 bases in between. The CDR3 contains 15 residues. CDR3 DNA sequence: TGTGCCAGCAGCTTCCAGCGTTCTAGCACAGATACGCAGTATTTT. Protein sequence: CASSFQRSSTDTQYF.